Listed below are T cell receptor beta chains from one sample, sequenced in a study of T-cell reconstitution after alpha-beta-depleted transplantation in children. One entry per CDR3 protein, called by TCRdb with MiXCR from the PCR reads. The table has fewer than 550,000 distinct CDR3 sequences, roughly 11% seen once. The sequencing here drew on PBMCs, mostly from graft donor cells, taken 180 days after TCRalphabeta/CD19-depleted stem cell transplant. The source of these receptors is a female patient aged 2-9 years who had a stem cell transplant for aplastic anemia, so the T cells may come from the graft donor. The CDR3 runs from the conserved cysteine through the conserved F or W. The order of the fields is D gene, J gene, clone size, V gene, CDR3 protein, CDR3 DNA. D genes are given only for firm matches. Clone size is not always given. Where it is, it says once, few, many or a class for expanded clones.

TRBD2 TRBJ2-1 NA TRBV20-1 CSASPRGSPIF TGCAGTGCTAGTCCACGCGGGAGCCCGATCTTC
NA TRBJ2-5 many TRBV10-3 CAIGSLETQYF TGTGCCATCGGCTCCTTGGAGACCCAGTACTTC
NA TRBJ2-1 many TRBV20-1 CSARIAGLDNEQFF TGCAGTGCTAGGATCGCAGGGCTTGACAATGAGCAGTTCTTC
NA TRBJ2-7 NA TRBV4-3 CASSLSWRLNYEQYF TGCGCCAGCAGCCTTTCTTGGCGTTTGAACTACGAGCAGTACTTC
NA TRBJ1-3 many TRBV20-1 CSANGGSSGNTIYF TGCAGTGCTAACGGGGGTAGCTCTGGAAACACCATATATTTT
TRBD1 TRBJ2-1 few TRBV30 CAWGDRGLYNEQFF TGTGCCTGGGGGGACAGGGGGCTCTACAATGAGCAGTTCTTC
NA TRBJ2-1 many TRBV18 CASSPFLNEQFF TGTGCCAGCTCACCATTCTTGAATGAGCAGTTCTTC
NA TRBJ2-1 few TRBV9 CASSVAGAPYNEQFF TGTGCCAGCAGCGTAGCCGGAGCCCCCTACAATGAGCAGTTCTTC
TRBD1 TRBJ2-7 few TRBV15 CATSRWTGGTYEQYF TGTGCCACCAGCAGATGGACAGGGGGAACCTACGAGCAGTACTTC
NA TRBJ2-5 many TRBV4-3 CASSQDPDQETQYF TGCGCCAGCAGCCAAGATCCAGACCAAGAGACCCAGTACTTC
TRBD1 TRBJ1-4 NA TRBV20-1 CSAPGQGPGVWGNEKLFF TGCAGTGCGCCGGGACAGGGCCCGGGAGTATGGGGTAATGAAAAACTGTTTTTT
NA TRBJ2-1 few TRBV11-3 CASSLDGSGAGYNEQFF TGTGCCAGCAGCTTAGACGGCTCAGGGGCTGGATACAATGAGCAGTTCTTC
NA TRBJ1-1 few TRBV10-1 CATTPGRAKGNTEAFF TGCGCCACCACCCCGGGCAGGGCCAAAGGGAACACTGAAGCTTTCTTT
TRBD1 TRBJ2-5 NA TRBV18 CASSQRDRGQETQYF TGTGCCAGCTCCCAACGGGACAGGGGACAAGAGACCCAGTACTTC
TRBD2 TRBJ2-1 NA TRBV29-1 CSVLAGGPSRSYNEQFF TGCAGCGTTCTAGCGGGAGGTCCCTCCCGCTCCTACAATGAGCAGTTCTTC
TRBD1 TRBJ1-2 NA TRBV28 CASSPSTGRRSGYTF TGTGCCAGCAGTCCCTCGACAGGGAGGAGAAGTGGCTACACCTTC
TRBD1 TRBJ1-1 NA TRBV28 CASTFGQGIFKTEAFF TGTGCCAGCACCTTCGGACAGGGAATTTTTAAAACTGAAGCTTTCTTT
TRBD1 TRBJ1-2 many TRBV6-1 CASSNSGTGYGYTF TGTGCCAGCAGCAATTCCGGGACAGGCTATGGCTACACCTTC
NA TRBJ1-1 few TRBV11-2 CASSFLGGEAFF TGTGCCAGCAGCTTTCTAGGGGGGGAAGCTTTCTTT
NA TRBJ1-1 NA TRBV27 CASSLSVAAPMNTEAFF TGTGCCAGCAGTTTATCGGTGGCAGCCCCCATGAACACTGAAGCTTTCTTT
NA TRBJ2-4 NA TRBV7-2 CASSLKIGTVGKNIQYF TGTGCCAGCAGCTTAAAGATCGGGACCGTGGGCAAAAACATTCAGTACTTC
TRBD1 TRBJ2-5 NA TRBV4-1 CASSRQQGAGETQYF TGCGCCAGCAGCCGACAACAGGGGGCCGGGGAGACCCAGTACTTC
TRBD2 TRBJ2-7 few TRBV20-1 CSARKGSGRSYEQYF TGCAGTGCTAGGAAGGGTAGCGGGAGGTCCTACGAGCAGTACTTC
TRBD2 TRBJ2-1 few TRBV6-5 CASSLSGSNYEQFF TGTGCCAGCAGCCTTAGCGGGAGTAACTATGAGCAGTTCTTC
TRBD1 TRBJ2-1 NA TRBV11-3 CASSPYDRGPYNEQFF TGTGCCAGCAGCCCCTACGACAGGGGGCCCTACAATGAGCAGTTCTTC
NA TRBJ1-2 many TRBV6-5 CASSYRYLRRDGYTF TGTGCCAGCAGTTATAGGTACCTTCGTCGGGATGGCTACACCTTC
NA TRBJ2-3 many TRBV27 CASSLVPLNSDTQYF TGTGCCAGCAGTTTGGTTCCTCTGAATTCAGATACGCAGTATTTT
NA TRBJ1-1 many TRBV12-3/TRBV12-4 CASSPPPGTEAFF TGTGCCAGCAGTCCCCCCCCCGGCACTGAAGCTTTCTTT
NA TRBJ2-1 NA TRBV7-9 CASSSLRNTIHNEQFF TGTGCCAGCAGCTCTCTCCGGAACACGATCCACAATGAGCAGTTCTTC
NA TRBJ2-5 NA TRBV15 CATSRDDGQEYQETQYF TGTGCCACCAGCAGAGATGATGGGCAGGAGTACCAAGAGACCCAGTACTTC
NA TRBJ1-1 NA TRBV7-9 CASSSQAANTEAFF TGTGCCAGCAGCTCACAGGCTGCGAACACTGAAGCTTTCTTT
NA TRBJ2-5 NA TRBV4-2 CASGQGPQGSLQETQYF TGTGCCAGCGGCCAGGGCCCCCAGGGGTCATTACAAGAGACCCAGTACTTC
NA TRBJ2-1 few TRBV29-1 CSVDRRLGNEQFF TGCAGCGTTGATCGGCGCCTAGGCAATGAGCAGTTCTTC
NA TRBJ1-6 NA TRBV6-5 CASSYRPGTRQNSPLHF TGTGCCAGCAGTTACCGTCCAGGGACACGGCAAAATTCACCCCTCCACTTT
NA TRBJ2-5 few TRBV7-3 CASSLRPWGETQYF TGTGCCAGCAGCTTACGCCCCTGGGGGGAGACCCAGTACTTC
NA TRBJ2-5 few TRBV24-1 CATGGQGQETQYF TGTGCCACCGGAGGGCAGGGCCAAGAGACCCAGTACTTC
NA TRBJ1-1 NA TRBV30 CAWSRAAMNTEAFF TGTGCCTGGAGTAGAGCCGCCATGAACACTGAAGCTTTCTTT
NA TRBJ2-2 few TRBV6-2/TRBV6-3 CASRPSPLATGELFF TGTGCCAGCAGACCCTCGCCGTTGGCAACCGGGGAGCTGTTTTTT
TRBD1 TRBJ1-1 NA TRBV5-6 CASSFRDRVNTEAFF TGTGCCAGCAGCTTTCGGGACAGGGTGAACACTGAAGCTTTCTTT
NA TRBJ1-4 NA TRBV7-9 CASSYGQSKEKLFF TGTGCCAGCAGCTACGGACAGTCGAAGGAAAAACTGTTTTTT
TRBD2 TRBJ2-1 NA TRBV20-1 CSARKTSGRRDEQFF TGCAGTGCTAGAAAGACTAGCGGGAGGCGAGATGAGCAGTTCTTC
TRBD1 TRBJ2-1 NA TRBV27 CASSSETGDEQFF TGTGCCAGCAGTTCCGAGACAGGGGATGAGCAGTTCTTC
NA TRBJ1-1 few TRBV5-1 CASSLADGSEAFF TGCGCCAGCAGCTTGGCCGATGGATCTGAAGCTTTCTTT
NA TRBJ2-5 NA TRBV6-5 CASSYSLPLQETQYF TGTGCCAGCAGTTACTCGTTGCCCCTCCAAGAGACCCAGTACTTC
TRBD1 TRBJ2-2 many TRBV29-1 CSALRQGATGELFF TGCAGCGCCCTCCGACAGGGAGCTACCGGGGAGCTGTTTTTT
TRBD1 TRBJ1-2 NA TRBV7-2 CASSLQGGPSNYGYTF TGTGCCAGCAGCTTACAAGGGGGCCCGTCTAACTATGGCTACACCTTC
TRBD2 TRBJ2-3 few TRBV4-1 CASSRGLAGGRDTQYF TGCGCCAGCAGCCGGGGACTAGCGGGGGGTAGAGATACGCAGTATTTT
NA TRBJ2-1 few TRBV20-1 CSATSRSSYNEQFF TGCAGTGCTACTAGCAGGAGCTCCTACAATGAGCAGTTCTTC
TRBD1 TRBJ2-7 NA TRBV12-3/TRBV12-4 CALSLAGGGTFVRNYEQYF TGTGCCCTCAGTTTAGCAGGGGGCGGTACGTTCGTCCGGAACTACGAGCAGTACTTC
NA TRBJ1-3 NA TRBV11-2 CASSKLNPARVSGNTIYF TGTGCCAGCAGCAAACTGAATCCGGCGAGGGTCTCTGGAAACACCATATATTTT
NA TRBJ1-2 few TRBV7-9 CASSLPGGNYGYTF TGTGCCAGCAGCTTACCGGGGGGGAACTATGGCTACACCTTC
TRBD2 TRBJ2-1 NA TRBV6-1 CASSEVPGLAGVREQFF TGTGCCAGCAGTGAAGTCCCGGGACTAGCGGGAGTTCGGGAGCAGTTCTTC
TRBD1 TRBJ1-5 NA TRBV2 CASRVSPGQGNQPQHF TGTGCCAGCAGGGTATCACCGGGACAGGGGAATCAGCCCCAGCATTTT
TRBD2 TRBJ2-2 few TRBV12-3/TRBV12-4 CASSPTAGAGGPGNTGELFF TGTGCCAGCAGTCCCACGGCGGGAGCGGGAGGGCCGGGGAACACCGGGGAGCTGTTTTTT
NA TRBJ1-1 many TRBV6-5 CASSYANTEAFF TGTGCCAGCAGTTACGCGAACACTGAAGCTTTCTTT